This passage covers 4 T cell receptor beta chains from one sample sequenced in a study of blood T cell repertoires in COVID-19. Here immunoSEQ multiplex PCR was the method, and the copy in TCRdb shows in-frame clones only, minus some. This sample has about 80,000 clones, with more than 70% found just once. Sequencing input: peripheral blood. Source of these receptors: a woman aged 80 or over with acute or convalescent COVID-19.

This clone has just one count. This chain links TRBV18 with TRBJ1-3; perhaps TRBD1 as D (6 bases). The ends were cut back, 4 bases at V and 4 bases at J, with 8 bases in the middle. The CDR3 loop spans 13 amino acids. The germline V gene has CDR1 KGHSH and CDR2 LQKENI. CDR3 region: CASSQGEGNTIYF. In DNA form, the CDR3 reads TGTGCCAGCTCACAGGGGGAAGGAAACACCATATATTTT.

The genes are TRBV19 and TRBJ2-1, with 14 bases fitting TRBD2. The J segment lost 9 bases and the V segment lost 5 bases, leaving 6 bases of the junction unmatched. CDR1 LNHDA and CDR2 SQIVND come from the germline V gene (reference sequence). This CDR3 is 15 amino acids long. The chain's CDR3 is CASSSTSGRDGEQFF. The CDR3 nucleotides are TGTGCCAGTAGTTCGACTAGCGGGAGGGATGGTGAGCAGTTCTTC.

DNA of the CDR3: TGTGCCAGCAGCCAGGACAGCCTCGCTGGGGGAGGCTACACCTTC. Encoded protein: CASSQDSLAGGGYTF. V usage is TRBV7-2 and J usage is TRBJ1-2; the D gene is possibly TRBD1 (6 bases). V lost 5 bases and J lost 8, with 21 bases in between. This CDR3 region has 15 residues. CDR1 SGHTA and CDR2 FQGNSA come from the germline V gene.

The chain employs TRBV3-1 (or the pseudogene TRBV3-2) and TRBJ2-1, with 7 nucleotides matching TRBD2. The CDR3 has 19 residues. The V segment lost 4 bases and the J segment 0 bases; nucleotides outside the gene matches: 15. Germline CDR1 and CDR2: LGHDT and YNNKEL (reference sequence). CDR3 residues: CASSLLEVAGISSYNEQFF. CDR3 DNA sequence: TGTGCCAGCAGCCTCCTGGAGGTAGCGGGTATTAGCTCCTACAATGAGCAGTTCTTC.